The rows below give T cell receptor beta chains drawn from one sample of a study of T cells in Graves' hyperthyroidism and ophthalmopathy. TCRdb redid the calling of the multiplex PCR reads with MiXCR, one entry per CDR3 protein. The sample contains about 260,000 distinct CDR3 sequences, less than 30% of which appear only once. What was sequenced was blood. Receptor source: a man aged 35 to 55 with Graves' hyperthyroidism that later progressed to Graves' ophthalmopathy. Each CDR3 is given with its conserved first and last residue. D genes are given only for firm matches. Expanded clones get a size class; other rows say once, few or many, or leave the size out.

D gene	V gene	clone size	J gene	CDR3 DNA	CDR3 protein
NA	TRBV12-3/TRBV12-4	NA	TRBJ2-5	TGTGCCAGCAGTTCGTGGGGGGAGACCCAGTACTTC	CASSSWGETQYF
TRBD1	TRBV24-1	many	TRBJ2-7	TGTGCCACCAGTGACGCGGGACAGGGGCGCCACGAGCAGTACTTC	CATSDAGQGRHEQYF
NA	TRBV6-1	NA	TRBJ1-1	TGTGCCAGCAGTGAGGCAGATCGAAAAGGTACTGAAGCTTTCTTT	CASSEADRKGTEAFF
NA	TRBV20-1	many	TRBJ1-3	TGCAGTGCTAGGTCGGGGGCGGGTGGAAACACCATATATTTT	CSARSGAGGNTIYF
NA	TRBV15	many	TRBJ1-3	TGTGCCACCAGCAGTTGGGACGGGAACACCATATATTTT	CATSSWDGNTIYF
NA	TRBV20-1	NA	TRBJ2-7	TGCAGTGCTAGACAGGACGGTCCCTACGAGCAGTACTTC	CSARQDGPYEQYF
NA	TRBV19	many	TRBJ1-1	TGTGCCAGTAGCAAAAATCGGGTTGAAGCTTTCTTT	CASSKNRVEAFF
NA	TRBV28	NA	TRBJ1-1	TGTGCCAGCAGTTTCGGCAGGAGGAACACTGAAGCTTTCTTT	CASSFGRRNTEAFF
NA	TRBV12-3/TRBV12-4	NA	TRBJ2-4	TGTGCCAGCAGTTTAGGGCAGGGGAAAAACATTCAGTACTTC	CASSLGQGKNIQYF
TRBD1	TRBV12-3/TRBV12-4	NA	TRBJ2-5	TGTGCCAGCAGTTTAGAGGGGACAGGGGTAGAGACCCAGTACTTC	CASSLEGTGVETQYF
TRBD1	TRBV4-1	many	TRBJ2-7	TGCGCCAGCAGCCACCCAGGGGGATCGGGAAACGAGCAGTACTTC	CASSHPGGSGNEQYF
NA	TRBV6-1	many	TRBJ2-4	TGTGCCAGCAGTGAATTAGGGGGGAGGGGATTTGCCAAAAACATTCAGTACTTC	CASSELGGRGFAKNIQYF
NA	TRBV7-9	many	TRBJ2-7	TGTGCCAGCAGTATTAACTACGAGCAGTACTTC	CASSINYEQYF
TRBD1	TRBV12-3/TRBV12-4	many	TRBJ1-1	TGTGCCAGCAGTTTCGGGACGTCGGCCGGGACAGGGGGCGGTGAAGCTTTCTTT	CASSFGTSAGTGGGEAFF
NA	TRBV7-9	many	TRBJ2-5	TGTGCCAGCAGGATTGGGAAAGAGACCCAGTACTTC	CASRIGKETQYF
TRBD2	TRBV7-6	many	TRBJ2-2	TGTGCCAGCAGCTCTAGCGGGAGAAGCGGGGAGCTGTTTTTT	CASSSSGRSGELFF
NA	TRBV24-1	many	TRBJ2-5	TGTGCCACCAGTGATTTGCGGGAGACCCAGTACTTC	CATSDLRETQYF
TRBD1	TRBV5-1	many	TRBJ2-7	TGCGCCAGCAGCCCGTGGACAGGGGGAGGCTCCTACGAGCAGTACTTC	CASSPWTGGGSYEQYF
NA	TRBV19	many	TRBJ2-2	TGTGCCAGTAGTATCTCCGGGGGCACCGGGGAGCTGTTTTTT	CASSISGGTGELFF
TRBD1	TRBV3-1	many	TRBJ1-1	TGTGCCAGCAGCCAAGTCGGGACAGAGACTGAAGCTTTCTTT	CASSQVGTETEAFF
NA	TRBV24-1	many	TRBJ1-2	TGTGCCACCAGTGACCATATCAGCTACACCTTC	CATSDHISYTF
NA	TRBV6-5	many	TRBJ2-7	TGTGCCAGCACCAAGGGCAGGGGCCCCTACGAGCAGTACTTC	CASTKGRGPYEQYF
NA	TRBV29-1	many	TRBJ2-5	TGCAGCGTTGGGACAGTTCCTCAGTACTTC	CSVGTVPQYF
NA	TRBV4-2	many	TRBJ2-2	TGTGCCAGCAGCCAAGATAGGGCAAGCACCGGGGAGCTGTTTTTT	CASSQDRASTGELFF
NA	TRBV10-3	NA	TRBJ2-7	TGTGCCATCAGTGATAGAGAAGGGTGGGAATCCTACGAGCAGTACTTC	CAISDREGWESYEQYF
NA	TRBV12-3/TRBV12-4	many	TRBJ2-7	TGTGCCAGCAGTTTTAGAGGGTTTCGTGACAGCTCCACTATCCGCTCCTACGAGCAGTACTTC	CASSFRGFRDSSTIRSYEQYF
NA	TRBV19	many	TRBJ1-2	TGTGCCAGTAGTAAATTTAACTATGGCTACACCTTC	CASSKFNYGYTF
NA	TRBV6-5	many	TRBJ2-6	TGTGCCACACCGAATTCGGGACCGCACTCTGGGGCCAACGTCCTGACTTTC	CATPNSGPHSGANVLTF
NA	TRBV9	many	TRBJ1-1	TGTGCCAGCAGCGTAGAGGTAATGAACACTGAAGCTTTCTTT	CASSVEVMNTEAFF
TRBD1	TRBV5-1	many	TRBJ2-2	TGCGCCAGCAGCTCAGACAGGGTTGACACGTCCGGGGAGCCGTTTTTT	CASSSDRVDTSGEPFF
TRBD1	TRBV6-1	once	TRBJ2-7	TGTGCCACCCTGGGGGACAGCTCCTACGAGCAGTACTTC	CATLGDSSYEQYF
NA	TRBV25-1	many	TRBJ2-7	TGTGCCAGCAGTGCTTCGCAGGGCCGGGGAAACGAGCAGTACTTC	CASSASQGRGNEQYF
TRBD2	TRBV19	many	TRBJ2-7	TGTGCCAGTAGGACTAGCGGGACGGCCTACGAGCAGTACTTC	CASRTSGTAYEQYF
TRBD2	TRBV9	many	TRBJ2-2	TGTGCCAGCAGCGTAGAGTTAGCGGGAGTCACCGGGGAGCTGTTTTTT	CASSVELAGVTGELFF
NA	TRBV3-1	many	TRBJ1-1	TGTGCCAGCAGCCAAGCGGGGGGGACTGAAGCTTTCTTT	CASSQAGGTEAFF
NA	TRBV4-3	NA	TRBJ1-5	TGCGCCAGCAGCCAAGAGACACAGGGCGATCAGCCCCAGCATTTT	CASSQETQGDQPQHF
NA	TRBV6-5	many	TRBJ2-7	TGTGCCAGCAGTTACGGGGTTAGCGGAACCTACGAGCAGTACTTC	CASSYGVSGTYEQYF
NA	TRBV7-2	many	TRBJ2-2	TGTGCCAGCAGCTCTGGTCCGATGTGGAACACCGGGGAGCTGTTTTTT	CASSSGPMWNTGELFF
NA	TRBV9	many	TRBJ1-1	TGTGCCAGCAGCGCATCGACAGTGAACACTGAAGCTTTCTTT	CASSASTVNTEAFF
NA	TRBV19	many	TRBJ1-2	TGTGCCAGTAGTCCAGGGTTCGATGGCTACACCTTC	CASSPGFDGYTF
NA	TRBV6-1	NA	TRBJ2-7	TGTGCCAGCAGGGGGACGAATCCCTACGAGCAGTACTTC	CASRGTNPYEQYF
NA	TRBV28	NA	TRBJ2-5	TGTGCCAGCAGCAAACGGGGGCGGGGAGTGGAGACCCAGTACTTC	CASSKRGRGVETQYF
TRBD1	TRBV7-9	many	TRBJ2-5	TGTGCCAGCAGCTTACAGGGGACAGGGACGGAGACCCAGTACTTC	CASSLQGTGTETQYF
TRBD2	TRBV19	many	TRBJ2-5	TGTGCCAGTAGTCTGGGACTAGCGGGAGGAAGGAGAGAGACCCAGTACTTC	CASSLGLAGGRRETQYF
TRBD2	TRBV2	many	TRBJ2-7	TGTGCCAGCAGTGCAGGACTAGGCGCCTGGAGCTCCTACGAGCAGTACTTC	CASSAGLGAWSSYEQYF
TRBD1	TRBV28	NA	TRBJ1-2	TGTGCCAGCAGTCCCCGGGGACAGTGGAACTATGGCTACACCTTC	CASSPRGQWNYGYTF
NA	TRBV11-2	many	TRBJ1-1	TGTGCCAGCAGCCCCTCATGGGCGAGCCTCCCTTTCTTT	CASSPSWASLPFF